This entry features one T cell receptor beta chain sequence. Antigen specificity is unknown. CDR1 and CDR2 from the germline V gene are KGHSH and LQKENI. V dropped 1 base and J dropped 3 bases, with 7 bases sitting between them. The CDR3 is 15 residues long. The data were taken from a study of shared clonotypes between healthy human individuals. Overall study context: A couple of female and a few male donors aged 18 to 49 were enrolled. Study-wide results and limits: Rarefaction analysis demonstrated incomplete sorted-subset sequencing notwithstanding large depth.

From CD4+ cells came CD45RA+ naive and CD45RA-negative memory subsets. Only in-frame clones appear in the TCRdb table, and some are missing; sequencing was by immunoSEQ multiplex PCR. The table shows approximately 980,000 clones, with over 60% occurring only once. The receptor comes from a man between 18 and 35 years old in good health. The specimen sequenced was memory CD4+ T cells sorted from blood. Regarding subset: CD45RA-negative fraction. This sequence joins TRBV18 and TRBJ1-6; D is perhaps TRBD1 (6 bases). The CDR3 is CASSPRQDYNSPLHF. The CDR3 DNA reads as TGTGCCAGCTCACCACGACAGGACTATAATTCACCCCTCCACTTT.